This TCR beta chain was observed in a study of OX40 agonist ivuxolimab in advanced cancers. Study background: Patients treated during dose escalation were battling hepatocellular carcinoma, melanoma, renal cell or head and neck cancer.

From germline, CDR1 is LNHDA and CDR2 SQIVND (reference sequence). This CDR3 region has 16 residues. J was trimmed by 1 base and V by 4 bases; bases with no gene match: 1. Method: immunoSEQ multiplex PCR; TCRdb's copy keeps in-frame clones and lacks some. The sample carries about 69,000 clones, 60% to 85% recorded once. The chain combines TRBV19 with TRBJ2-1, with 13 nucleotides matching TRBD2. The source of this sequence is an adult with an advanced solid tumor such as melanoma, head and neck, liver or kidney cancer. This sample comprised CD4+ or CD8+ T cells sorted from blood, obtained in a trial of the OX40 agonist ivuxolimab. The CDR3 coding sequence is TGTGCCAGTAGTACGGGACTAGCGGGATCCTACAATGAGCAGTTCTTC. Encoded protein: CASSTGLAGSYNEQFF.